The 6 T cell receptor beta chains given below trace back to one sample, sequenced in a study of T cell responses to AZD1222 COVID-19 vaccine. The method was immunoSEQ multiplex PCR; TCRdb's version includes in-frame clones alone and lacks a portion of them. Among tens of thousands of clones, 70% to 80% were seen once, and the ten largest hold roughly 6.6%. The material was peripheral blood, obtained on day 0 of AZD1222 vaccination. All receptors come from an adult in good health.

The chain combines TRBV7-8 with TRBJ2-6; 8 bases line up with TRBD2. This CDR3 is built from 15 residues. Germline V gene lookup returns CDR1 SGHVS and CDR2 FQNEAQ. The ends lost 3 bases at V and 2 bases at J; junction bases unmatched: 0. CDR3 in amino acids: CASSFSGAGANVLTF. CDR3 DNA: TGTGCCAGCAGCTTTAGCGGGGCTGGGGCCAACGTCCTGACTTTC.

CDR3 bases: TGCGCCAGCAGTCGACTAGACCCTCTGGATACGCAGTATTTT. Translation gives CASSRLDPLDTQYF. The chain links TRBV10-1 to TRBJ2-3, with D maybe TRBD2 (6 bases). There are 14 residues in the CDR3. Germline V gene sequence: CDR1 WNHNN, CDR2 SYGVQD (reference sequence). The ends were cut back, 5 bases at V and 6 bases at J, with 15 bases in the middle.

This chain joins TRBV6-1 and TRBJ1-1, with D hard to call. V lost 3 bases and J 0 bases, leaving 11 bases between the germline ends. CDR1 and CDR2 from the germline V gene are MNHNS and SASEGT. The CDR3 runs 15 residues. Written as DNA, the CDR3 is TGTGCCAGCAGTGACCGGCGGGCAATGAACACTGAAGCTTTCTTT. Translated, it gives CASSDRRAMNTEAFF.

V is TRBV7-8 and J is TRBJ2-5, with D perhaps TRBD2 (6 bases). The CDR3 length is 15 residues. The V gene lost 6 bases and the J gene lost 4 bases, with 18 bases spanning the gap. Germline-derived CDR1 and CDR2 are SGHVS and FQNEAQ. The CDR3 nucleotides read TGTGCCAGCAGACCACGCGCGGGGCTAGGAGAGACCCAGTACTTC. Residues: CASRPRAGLGETQYF.

The rearrangement links TRBV7-2 to TRBJ2-2, with unresolved D. Germline CDR1 reads SGHTA; CDR2 reads FQGNSA. CDR3 length: 14 residues. V lost 5 bases and J 7 bases, leaving 14 bases between the germline ends. The CDR3 region has the DNA TGTGCCAGCAGCCAACGAAGGGTGAACGGGGAGCTGTTTTTT. This codes for CASSQRRVNGELFF.

This rearrangement joins TRBV11-3 to TRBJ1-5; the D is unclear. V lost 6 bases and J lost 8, with 11 bases in between. Germline lookup yields CDR1 SGHNT and CDR2 YENEEA. The CDR3 length is 12 residues. Here the CDR3 reads CASSVRGEPQHF. Here the CDR3 DNA reads TGTGCCAGCAGTGTCCGGGGAGAGCCCCAGCATTTT. The whole variable domain, filled in from reference TRBV11-3 and TRBJ1-5, reads EAGVVQSPRYKIIEKKQPVAFWCNPISGHNTLYWYLQNLGQGPELLIRYENEEAVDDSQLPKDRFSAERLKGVDSTLKIQPAELGDSAVYLCASSVRGEPQHFGDGTRLSIL.